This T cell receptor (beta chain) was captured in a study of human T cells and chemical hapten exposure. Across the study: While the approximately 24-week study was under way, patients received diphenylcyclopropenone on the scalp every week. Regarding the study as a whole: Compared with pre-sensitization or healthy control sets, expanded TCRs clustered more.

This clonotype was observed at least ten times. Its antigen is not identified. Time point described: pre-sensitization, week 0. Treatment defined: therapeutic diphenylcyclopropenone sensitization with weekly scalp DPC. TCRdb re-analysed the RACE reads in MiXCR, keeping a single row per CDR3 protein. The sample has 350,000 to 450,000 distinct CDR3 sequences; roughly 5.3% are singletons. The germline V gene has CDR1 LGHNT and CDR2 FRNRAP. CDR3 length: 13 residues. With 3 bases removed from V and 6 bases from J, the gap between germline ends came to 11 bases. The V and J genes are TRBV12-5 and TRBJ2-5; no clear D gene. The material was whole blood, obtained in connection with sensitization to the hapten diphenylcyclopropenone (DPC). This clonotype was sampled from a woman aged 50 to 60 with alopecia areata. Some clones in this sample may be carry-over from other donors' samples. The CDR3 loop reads CASGFGVSKTQYF. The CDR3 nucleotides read TGTGCTAGTGGTTTCGGAGTATCCAAGACCCAGTACTTC. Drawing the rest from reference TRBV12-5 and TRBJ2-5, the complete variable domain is DARVTQTPRHKVTEMGQEVTMRCQPILGHNTVFWYRQTMMQGLELLAYFRNRAPLDDSGMPKDRFSAEMPDATLATLKIQPSEPRDSAVYFCASGFGVSKTQYFGPGTRLLVL.